This T cell receptor (beta chain) was documented in a study of T cells after yellow fever vaccination. The V gene lost 5 bases and the J gene lost 2 bases, with 3 bases spanning the gap. This CDR3 is built from 10 residues. Germline V lookup: CDR1 DFQATT, CDR2 SNEGSKA (reference sequence). This clonotype was counted at least ten times. TCRdb reanalysed the 5' RACE reads using MiXCR and keeps one entry per CDR3 protein. The data show 100,000 to 150,000 distinct CDR3 sequences, with around 7.4% seen just once and 2.5% held by the top ten. This clonotype was sampled from a man between 18 and 29 years old who received the YFV17D yellow fever vaccine. V is TRBV20-1 and J is TRBJ1-2; D is undetermined. Sequenced material: CD4+ T cells sorted from PBMCs, taken about 10 days after the first yellow fever vaccination. In nucleotides, the CDR3 is TGCAGTGCTCCGAACTATGGCTACACCTTC. The encoded protein is CSAPNYGYTF.